These T cell receptor beta chains were read from a single sample in a study of blood T cell repertoires in COVID-19. Sequenced by immunoSEQ multiplex PCR; TCRdb stores in-frame clones only, minus some. This table has 150,000 to 200,000 clones, around 83% appearing once. Specimen: PBMCs or T cells enriched from blood (not recorded which). These receptors were collected from a woman younger than 45 who had been exposed to COVID-19. The conserved cysteine and the conserved F or W are not part of the CDR3 here. Each record gives: clone size, V gene, CDR3 protein. Size is stated for part of the rows, as once, few or many counts, or as a class when the clone is expanded.

NA	TRBV12-3/TRBV12-4	ASSFGMGGTAF
once	TRBV18	ASSPLDVPNGYT
NA	TRBV6-1	ASSEGEGREKLF
once	TRBV11-2	ASRQGGGEQF
NA	TRBV11-2	ASSLNRVLHYGYT
NA	TRBV7-2	ASSLGGWGQLNTEAF
few	TRBV12-5	ASGIGSRGQETQY
NA	TRBV18	ASSPPTGLDTGELF
NA	TRBV13	ASGGLSSYNEQF
NA	TRBV5-1	ASNEGNSGNTIY
NA	TRBV5-1	ASSLETGTSPLH
NA	TRBV14	ASSGPPLGLFGNTIY
NA	TRBV20-1	SASYGTRDTEAF
NA	TRBV13	ASSSYTYNSPLH
NA	TRBV12-3/TRBV12-4	ASSLGRGSEQY
once	TRBV5-4	ASLDRENTEAF
NA	TRBV19	ASSIRRVTYNEQF
few	TRBV3-1/TRBV3-2	ASSQAWQNTGELF
NA	TRBV6-5	ASSQMTRTDTQY
NA	TRBV12-5	ASGLPTTNTEAF
NA	TRBV25-1	ASSFAPGFNGYT
NA	TRBV5-1	ASSGTSGGRATDTQY
few	TRBV10-1	ASSDGPNSPLH
NA	TRBV2	ASSEALPRDNYGYT
medium-sized	TRBV4-3	ASSQDLLNAYNEQF
NA	TRBV7-3	ASSLNWDSRSYT
NA	TRBV7-2	ASSLAGAGEGYT
once	TRBV20-1	SASGRGREAF
NA	TRBV9	ASSIRGDHTGELF
NA	TRBV5-4	ASSLRAGGEQF
few	TRBV7-6	ASSLRTSGVYNEQF
NA	TRBV2	ASSDSMNTEAF
once	TRBV19	ASSTPGQGLYGYT
NA	TRBV20-1	SASQGNEQF
NA	TRBV5-5	ASSLGVNQPQH
few	TRBV12-5	ASGLVTNSYEQY
NA	TRBV3-1/TRBV3-2	ASSFRGPTEAF
NA	TRBV30	AWSVPRGGNYGYT
NA	TRBV2	ASSVHNEKLF
NA	TRBV29-1	SVDPQETQY
few	TRBV4-3	ASSQDSEGMNTEAF
once	TRBV2	ASSLAGGTNTGELF
NA	TRBV30	AWGEGSPLH
NA	TRBV11-1	ASSFRTGTFQETQY